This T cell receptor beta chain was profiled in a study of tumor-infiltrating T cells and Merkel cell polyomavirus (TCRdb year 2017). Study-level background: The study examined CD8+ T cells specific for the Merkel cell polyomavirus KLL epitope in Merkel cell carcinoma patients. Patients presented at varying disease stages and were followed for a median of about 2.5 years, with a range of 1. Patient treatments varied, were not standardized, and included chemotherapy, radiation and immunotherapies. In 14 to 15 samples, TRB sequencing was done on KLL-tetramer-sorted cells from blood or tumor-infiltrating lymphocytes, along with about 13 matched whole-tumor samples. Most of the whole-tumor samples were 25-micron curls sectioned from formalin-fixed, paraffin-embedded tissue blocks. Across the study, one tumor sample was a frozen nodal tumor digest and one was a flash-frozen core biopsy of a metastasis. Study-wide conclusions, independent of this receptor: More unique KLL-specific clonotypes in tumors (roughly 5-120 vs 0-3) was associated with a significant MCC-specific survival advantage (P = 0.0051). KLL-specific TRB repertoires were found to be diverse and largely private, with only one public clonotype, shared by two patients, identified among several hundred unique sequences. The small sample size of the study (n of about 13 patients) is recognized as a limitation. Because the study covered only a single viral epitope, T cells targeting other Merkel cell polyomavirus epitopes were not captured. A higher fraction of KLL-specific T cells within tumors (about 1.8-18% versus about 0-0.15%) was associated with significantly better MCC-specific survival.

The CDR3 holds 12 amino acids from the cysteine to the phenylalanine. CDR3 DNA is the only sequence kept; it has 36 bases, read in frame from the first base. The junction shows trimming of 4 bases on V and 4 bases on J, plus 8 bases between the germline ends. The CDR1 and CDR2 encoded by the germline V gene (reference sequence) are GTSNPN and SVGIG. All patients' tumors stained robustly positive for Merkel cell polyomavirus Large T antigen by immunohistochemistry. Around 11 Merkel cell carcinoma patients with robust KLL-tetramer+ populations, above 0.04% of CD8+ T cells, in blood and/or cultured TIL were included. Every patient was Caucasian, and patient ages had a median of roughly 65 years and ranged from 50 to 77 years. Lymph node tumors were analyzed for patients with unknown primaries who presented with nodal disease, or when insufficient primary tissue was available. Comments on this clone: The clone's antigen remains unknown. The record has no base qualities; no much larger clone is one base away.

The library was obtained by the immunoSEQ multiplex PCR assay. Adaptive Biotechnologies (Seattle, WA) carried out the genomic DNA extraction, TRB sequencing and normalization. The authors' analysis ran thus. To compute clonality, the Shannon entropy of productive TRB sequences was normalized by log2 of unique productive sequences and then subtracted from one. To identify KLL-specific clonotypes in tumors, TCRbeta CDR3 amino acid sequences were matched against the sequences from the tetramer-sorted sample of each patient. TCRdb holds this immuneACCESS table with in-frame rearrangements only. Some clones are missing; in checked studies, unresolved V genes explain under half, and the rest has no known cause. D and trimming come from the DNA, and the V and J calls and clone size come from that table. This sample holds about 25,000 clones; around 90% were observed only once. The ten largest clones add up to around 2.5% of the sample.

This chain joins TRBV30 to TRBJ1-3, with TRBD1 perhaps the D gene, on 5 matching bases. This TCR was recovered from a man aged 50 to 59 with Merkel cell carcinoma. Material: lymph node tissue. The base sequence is TGTGCCTGGACAGGGCTCGGAAACACCATATATTTT. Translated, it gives CAWTGLGNTIYF.